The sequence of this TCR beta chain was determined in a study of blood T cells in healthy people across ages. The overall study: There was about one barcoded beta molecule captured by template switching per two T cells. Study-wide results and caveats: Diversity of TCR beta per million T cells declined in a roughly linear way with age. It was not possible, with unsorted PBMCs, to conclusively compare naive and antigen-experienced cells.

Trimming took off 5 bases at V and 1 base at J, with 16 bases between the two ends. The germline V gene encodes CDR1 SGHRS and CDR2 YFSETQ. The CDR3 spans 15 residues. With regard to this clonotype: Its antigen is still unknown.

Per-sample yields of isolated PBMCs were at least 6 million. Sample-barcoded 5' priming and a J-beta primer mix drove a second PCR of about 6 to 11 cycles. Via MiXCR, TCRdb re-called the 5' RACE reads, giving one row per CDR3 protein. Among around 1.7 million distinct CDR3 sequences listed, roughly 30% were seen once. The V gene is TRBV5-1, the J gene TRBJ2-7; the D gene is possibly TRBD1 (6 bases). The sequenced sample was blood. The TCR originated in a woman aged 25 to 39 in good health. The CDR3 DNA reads TGCGCCAGCAGGACAGCCCGGGACATTTCCTACGAGCAGTACTTC. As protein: CASRTARDISYEQYF.